These 9 T cell receptor beta chains originate from one sample sequenced in a study of blood T cell repertoires in COVID-19. Produced via immunoSEQ multiplex PCR; TCRdb's table is partial and in-frame only. Counted here are 95,000 to 150,000 clones, about four fifths occurring once; the ten biggest clones make up roughly 15%. The specimen was peripheral blood. The receptors derive from a man aged 30 to 39 with COVID-19, enrolled during active disease.

The chain has TRBV7-2 and TRBJ2-2, with D tentatively TRBD2 (5 bases). Germline CDR1 reads SGHTA; CDR2 reads FQGNSA. The CDR3 sequence is 17 residues long. The V gene lost 4 bases and the J gene lost 0 bases, with 15 bases spanning the gap. The CDR3 reads CASSSGVFLPNTGELFF. The CDR3 bases are TGTGCCAGCAGCTCCGGGGTTTTTCTTCCGAACACCGGGGAGCTGTTTTTT.

This clone appeared a few times. This rearrangement joins TRBV5-1 to TRBJ1-2, with a tentative D call TRBD1 (6 bases). This CDR3 comprises 14 residues. CDR1 is SGHRS and CDR2 is YFSETQ in the germline V gene. The V end was cut by 0 bases, the J end by 4 bases, with 10 bases between. The CDR3 region is CASSLERQVYGYTF. The DNA for the CDR3 is TGCGCCAGCAGCTTGGAACGACAGGTCTATGGCTACACCTTC.

The V and J genes are TRBV6-2 or TRBV6-3 and TRBJ2-3; the match to TRBD2 covers 10 bases. Per germline, CDR1 MNHEY and CDR2 SVGEGT. V lost 8 bases, J lost 4 bases, and 6 bases stayed unmatched. The CDR3 totals 14 residues. In nucleotides, the CDR3 is TGTGCCAGCCGCCTAGCGGGAGCGGCAGATACGCAGTATTTT. Translated: CASRLAGAADTQYF.

The sample holds one count of this clone. This chain joins TRBV5-1 and TRBJ2-3; the match to TRBD1 covers 8 bases. The V gene end was trimmed by 4 bases and the J gene end by 4 bases; junction bases not matched to a gene: 5. Germline V gene data show CDR1 as SGHRS and CDR2 as YFSETQ. The CDR3 loop spans 14 amino acids. The CDR3 bases are TGCGCCAGCAGCCCGGACAGGGAGGCAGATACGCAGTATTTT. It specifies CASSPDREADTQYF.

V usage is TRBV2 and J usage is TRBJ2-7; TRBD1 matches at 10 bases. The ends lost 7 bases at V and 1 base at J; junction bases unmatched: 4. CDR1 and CDR2 (germline): SNHLY, FYNNEI. The CDR3 has 14 amino acids. The CDR3 protein is CASTAGQGSYEQYF. Here the CDR3 DNA reads TGTGCCAGCACGGCGGGACAGGGGTCCTACGAGCAGTACTTC.

This clone was counted a single time. This chain links TRBV9 with TRBJ2-5; D is possibly TRBD2 (5 bases). The length of the CDR3 is 14 residues. Germline V gene sequence: CDR1 SGDLS, CDR2 YYNGEE. V was cut by 0 bases and J by 3 bases, with 9 bases left in between. The DNA of the CDR3 is TGTGCCAGCAGCGTAGCTCTGGGAGAAGAGACCCAGTACTTC. Protein sequence: CASSVALGEETQYF. The full variable domain, in which reference TRBV9 and TRBJ2-5 provide the parts outside the CDR3, is DSGVTQTPKHLITATGQRVTLRCSPRSGDLSVYWYQQSLDQGLQFLIQYYNGEERAKGNILERFSAQQFPDLHSELNLSSLELGDSALYFCASSVALGEETQYFGPGTRLLVL.

The V gene is TRBV5-4, the J gene TRBJ1-3, with unresolved D. Germline values: CDR1 SGHNT, CDR2 YYREEE (reference sequence). This CDR3 has 17 amino acids. V gave up 4 bases and J gave up 1 base, with 18 bases separating them. CDR3 in DNA: TGTGCCAGCAGCCCCGCGGTTCTAGGAACTTCTGGAAACACCATATATTTT. It codes for CASSPAVLGTSGNTIYF.

The chain recombines TRBV27 with TRBJ2-5; 7 nucleotides match TRBD2. Germline V gives CDR1 MNHEY, CDR2 SMNVEV (reference sequence). The V segment lost 5 bases and the J segment 4 bases; nucleotides outside the gene matches: 7. CDR3 length equals 14 residues. CDR3 nucleotide sequence: TGTGCCAGCAGTCCAGGGCCGGGGGGAGAGACCCAGTACTTC. Protein product: CASSPGPGGETQYF.

V is TRBV18 and J is TRBJ2-5; the D gene is possibly TRBD1 (5 bases). Per germline, CDR1 KGHSH and CDR2 LQKENI. Between the trimmed V and J ends, which lost 3 bases and 1 base, there was a span of 15 bases. The CDR3 extends over 16 amino acids. CDR3 amino acids: CASSPLHDSRQETQYF. For the CDR3, the DNA is TGTGCCAGCTCACCTTTACACGACAGTCGCCAAGAGACCCAGTACTTC. The variable domain in full, with the rest retrieved from reference TRBV18 and TRBJ2-5, is NAGVMQNPRHLVRRRGQEARLRCSPMKGHSHVYWYRQLPEEGLKFMVYLQKENIIDESGMPKERFSAEFPKEGPSILRIQQVVRGDSAAYFCASSPLHDSRQETQYFGPGTRLLVL.